This note documents a single T cell receptor beta chain sequence. This specimen comes from a study of T-cell reconstitution after alpha-beta-depleted transplantation in children. CDR1 and CDR2 from the germline V gene are MNHNS and SASEGT. CDR3 length equals 12 residues. The V end lost 7 bases, the J end lost 10 bases, and 14 bases lay between the germline ends. TCRbeta library construction was performed incorporating unique molecular identifiers. One entry per CDR3 protein, called by TCRdb with MiXCR from the PCR reads. The table records about 240,000 distinct CDR3 sequences, about 23% of them present only once.

This sequence joins TRBV6-1 and TRBJ2-1; a possible D gene is TRBD2 (5 bases). This specimen was PBMCs, taken before TCRalphabeta/CD19-depleted stem cell transplant. This sequence originates from a girl aged 2 to 9 with Fanconi anemia, due to receive a stem cell transplant. The CDR3 sequence: CASTVLSDEQFF. The CDR3, as DNA: TGTGCCAGCACTGTTCTTAGCGACGAGCAGTTCTTC.